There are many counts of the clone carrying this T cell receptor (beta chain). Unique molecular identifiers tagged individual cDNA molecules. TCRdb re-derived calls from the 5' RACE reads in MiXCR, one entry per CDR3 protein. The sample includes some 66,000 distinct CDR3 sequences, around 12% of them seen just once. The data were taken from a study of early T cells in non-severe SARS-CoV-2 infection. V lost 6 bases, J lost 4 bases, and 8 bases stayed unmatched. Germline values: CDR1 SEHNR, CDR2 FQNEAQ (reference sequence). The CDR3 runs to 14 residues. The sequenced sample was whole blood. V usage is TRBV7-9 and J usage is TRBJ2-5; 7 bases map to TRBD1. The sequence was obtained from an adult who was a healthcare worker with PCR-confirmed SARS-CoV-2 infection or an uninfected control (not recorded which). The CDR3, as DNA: TGTGCCAGCAGTGCAGGGACAGCTGGAGAGACCCAGTACTTC. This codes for CASSAGTAGETQYF.